The 30 T cell receptor beta chains given below trace back to one sample, sequenced in a study of spatial heterogeneity in lung cancer. Time point in this sample: sample taken at primary tumor resection. MiXCR, run by TCRdb on the 5' RACE reads, gives a single entry per CDR3 protein. This sample has about 45,000 distinct CDR3 sequences, with about 13% found just once. The sample in question was PBMCs, obtained at surgery. Every receptor here comes from a male donor with early-stage non-small cell lung cancer.

The V call is TRBV7-2, the J call TRBJ2-2; 7 positions agree with TRBD1. V trimming: 8 bases; J trimming: 4 bases; junction bases outside the gene matches: 7. The length of the CDR3 is 14 residues. Germline V gene data show CDR1 as SGHTA and CDR2 as FQGNSA. The CDR3 DNA is TGTGCCAGCGGACAGGTCCATGGCACCGGGGAGCTGTTTTTT. Its protein is CASGQVHGTGELFF. The full variable domain, rest sourced from reference TRBV7-2 and TRBJ2-2, is GAGVSQSPSNKVTEKGKDVELRCDPISGHTALYWYRQSLGQGLEFLIYFQGNSAPDKSGLPSDRFSAERTGGSVSTLTIQRTQQEDSAVYLCASGQVHGTGELFFGEGSRLTVL.

J is TRBJ2-4 and V is TRBV20-1; TRBD2 matches 15 bases. The germline gives CDR1 DFQATT, CDR2 SNEGSKA (reference sequence). Unmatched junction bases numbered 2, after V lost 6 bases and J lost 5 bases. The CDR3 has 14 amino acids. Written as DNA, the CDR3 is TGCAGTGCCCGGACTAGCGGGGGGGAAAACATTCAGTACTTC. Amino acids: CSARTSGGENIQYF.

The chain joins TRBV6-2 or TRBV6-3 to TRBJ2-7; 9 nucleotides agree with TRBD2. The J segment lost 7 bases and the V segment lost 2 bases, leaving 15 bases of the junction unmatched. CDR1 is MNHEY, CDR2 SVGEGT, per germline. This CDR3 contains 17 residues. The DNA for the CDR3 is TGTGCCAGCAGTTACGGGAGTCCGGGACTAGCCCCCGATGAGCAGTACTTC. Translating it yields CASSYGSPGLAPDEQYF.

This clonotype was seen many times. This chain connects TRBV2 to TRBJ2-1; 9 bases fit TRBD1. The length of the CDR3 is 15 residues. Germline assignment: CDR1 SNHLY and CDR2 FYNNEI. The trim removed 6 bases at V and 9 bases at J, leaving 12 bases unmatched. The CDR3 nucleotides read TGTGCCAGCAGCAATACAGGGGGCTTACAGGGTGAGCAGTTCTTC. Protein product: CASSNTGGLQGEQFF.

This clonotype was counted only a few times. The genes are TRBV5-1 and TRBJ1-4; 8 positions match TRBD1. Germline V gene data show CDR1 as SGHRS and CDR2 as YFSETQ. The CDR3 extends over 15 amino acids. Losses at the gene ends were 4 bases for V and 2 bases for J; bases not matched to a gene: 4. The CDR3 sequence: CASSDDRGTNEKLFF. In nucleotides, the CDR3 is TGCGCCAGCAGCGACGACAGGGGCACTAATGAAAAACTGTTTTTT.

The gene calls are TRBV6-2 or TRBV6-3 and TRBJ1-1, with a possible D match to TRBD1 (6 bases). V lost 6 bases to trimming and J lost 0 bases, with 8 bases between them. The CDR3 spans 13 residues. CDR1 MNHEY and CDR2 SVGEGT come from the germline V gene. In DNA, the CDR3 is TGTGCCAGCAGCCAGGGGATGAACACTGAAGCTTTCTTT. Translation: CASSQGMNTEAFF.

Ten or more counts support this clonotype. The rearrangement uses TRBV5-4 and TRBJ1-1; the D is unclear. Germline lookup yields CDR1 SGHNT and CDR2 YYREEE (reference sequence). This CDR3 contains 14 residues. V lost 0 bases and J lost 0, with 6 bases in between. The CDR3 loop reads CASSLGFMNTEAFF. The CDR3 coding sequence is TGTGCCAGCAGCTTGGGGTTCATGAACACTGAAGCTTTCTTT.

This clonotype showed up many times. This chain links TRBV27 with TRBJ1-1; D not resolved. The CDR3 spans 13 residues. Germline CDR1 and CDR2: MNHEY and SMNVEV (reference sequence). Deletions cut 1 base from V and 4 bases from J, with 7 bases between. The CDR3 region is CASSLLLTTEAFF. The CDR3 nucleotides read TGTGCCAGCAGTTTATTACTTACCACTGAAGCTTTCTTT.

This clonotype was recorded a few times. V and J are TRBV7-8 and TRBJ2-1, with TRBD2 identical over 8 bases. The junction had 10 bases not matched to a gene; V was cut back by 5 bases and J by 7 bases. The germline CDR1 and CDR2 sequences are SGHVS and FQNEAQ. The CDR3 extends over 15 amino acids. CDR3 DNA: TGTGCCAGCAGCACCTATTCACTAGCGGAGAATGAGCAGTTCTTC. This gives the protein CASSTYSLAENEQFF.

This chain uses TRBV10-3 with TRBJ2-3; 7 nucleotides agree with TRBD2. This CDR3 spans 16 amino acids. After removal of 6 bases from V and 2 bases from J, the junction contained 11 bases not matched to a gene. CDR1 is ENHRY and CDR2 is SYGVKD in the germline V gene. CDR3 loop: CAIRGNSGLFTDTQYF. DNA of the CDR3: TGTGCCATCAGAGGGAATAGCGGGTTATTCACAGATACGCAGTATTTT.

CDR3 coding DNA: TGTGCCACCAGTGACCGTCGGTCCAGCACCACAGATACGCAGTATTTT. Its protein product is CATSDRRSSTTDTQYF. The chain recombines TRBV24-1 with TRBJ2-3; D ambiguous. V was pared by 4 bases and J by 2 bases, with 15 bases between. The CDR3 is 16 residues long. The germline CDR1 and CDR2 sequences are KGHDR and SFDVKD.

The V and J genes are TRBV9 and TRBJ2-2; D is perhaps TRBD1 (5 bases). CDR3 size: 16 residues. V was shortened by 1 base and J by 4 bases, with 14 bases between the two germline ends. Germline-derived CDR1 and CDR2 are SGDLS and YYNGEE. The CDR3 region has the DNA TGTGCCAGCAGCGTAACAGCCAGGGAAGCCACCGGGGAGCTGTTTTTT. Its translation is CASSVTAREATGELFF. The entire variable domain, with the rest obtained from reference TRBV9 and TRBJ2-2, is as follows: DSGVTQTPKHLITATGQRVTLRCSPRSGDLSVYWYQQSLDQGLQFLIQYYNGEERAKGNILERFSAQQFPDLHSELNLSSLELGDSALYFCASSVTAREATGELFFGEGSRLTVL.

This clonotype was observed a handful of times. This chain links TRBV20-1 with TRBJ1-5; D might be TRBD1 (5 bases). The CDR3 covers 15 residues. Trimming pared 3 bases from V and 3 bases from J, leaving 15 bases between. Germline V CDR1 and CDR2: DFQATT, SNEGSKA (reference sequence). The CDR3 loop is CSARGPGVTNQPQHF. The CDR3 DNA is TGCAGTGCTAGGGGGCCAGGCGTAACCAATCAGCCCCAGCATTTT.

This clonotype was seen only a few times. The chain uses TRBV4-2 and TRBJ1-3; no reliable D call. V lost 1 base to trimming and J lost 2 bases, with 3 bases between them. This CDR3 region has 13 residues. CDR1 and CDR2 (germline): LGHNA, YNFKEQ. The CDR3 region has the DNA TGTGCCAGCAGCCAAGTGGCTGGAAACACCATATATTTT. Its translation: CASSQVAGNTIYF.

This rearrangement joins TRBV5-1 to TRBJ1-1; D call uncertain. The V and J ends lost 8 bases and 2 bases respectively, with 10 bases between them. The CDR3 is 12 amino acids. The germline CDR1 and CDR2 sequences are SGHRS and YFSETQ. The CDR3 protein is CASKNSNTEAFF. The CDR3, as DNA: TGCGCCAGTAAGAACAGCAACACTGAAGCTTTCTTT.

The chain couples TRBV5-1 to TRBJ2-3; D may be TRBD1 or TRBD2 (6 bases each). CDR3 length: 15 residues. Germline CDR1 and CDR2: SGHRS and YFSETQ. V lost 2 bases and J lost 0, with 10 bases in between. In DNA, the CDR3 is TGCGCCAGCAGCTTTCTCGGGGGCAGCACAGATACGCAGTATTTT. It is translated as CASSFLGGSTDTQYF.

This rearrangement joins TRBV5-5 to TRBJ2-7; 7 nucleotides agree with TRBD1. Germline lookup yields CDR1 SGHKS and CDR2 YYEKEE (reference sequence). The CDR3 is 13 residues long. V was pared by 3 bases and J by 5 bases, with 5 bases of the junction left unmatched. The CDR3 reads CASSSPTGNEQYF. Here the CDR3 DNA reads TGTGCCAGCAGCTCTCCGACAGGGAACGAGCAGTACTTC.

This clonotype has just a few counts. The CDR3 protein is CASSVGRGVNTGELFF. The CDR3 DNA follows: TGTGCCAGCAGCGTAGGCCGGGGAGTGAACACCGGGGAGCTGTTTTTT. V is TRBV9 and J is TRBJ2-2, with D possibly matching TRBD2 (5 bases). The CDR3 is 16 residues long. The ends were cut back, 0 bases at V and 1 base at J, with 10 bases in the middle. Germline V gives CDR1 SGDLS, CDR2 YYNGEE.

The table lists this clonotype with many counts. The chain is built from TRBV29-1 and TRBJ1-1; the D is unclear. Between the trimmed V and J ends, which lost 4 bases and 1 base, there was a span of 7 bases. Germline V lookup: CDR1 SQVTM, CDR2 ANQGSEA. The CDR3 runs to 12 residues. For the CDR3, the DNA is TGCAGCGTTGGGGGATGGAACACTGAAGCTTTCTTT. It translates to CSVGGWNTEAFF.

This clonotype was seen a handful of times. This chain uses TRBV5-1 with TRBJ1-5; D is undetermined. Per germline, CDR1 SGHRS and CDR2 YFSETQ. The CDR3 length is 14 residues. V was trimmed by 4 bases and J by 2 bases, leaving 10 bases between them. Written as DNA, the CDR3 is TGCGCCAGCAGCGTCCGTGGAGGCAATCAGCCCCAGCATTTT. Translation gives CASSVRGGNQPQHF.

This clonotype showed up many times. The chain employs TRBV7-2 and TRBJ2-1; no reliable D call. Looked up from germline, CDR1 is SGHTA and CDR2 is FQGNSA. The length of the CDR3 is 12 residues. The V end lost 2 bases, the J end lost 9 bases, and 8 bases lay between the germline ends. Here the CDR3 reads CASSLPVGEQFF. CDR3 DNA: TGTGCCAGCAGCTTACCTGTGGGTGAGCAGTTCTTC.

This clonotype was observed a few times. J is TRBJ2-1 and V is TRBV5-4; maybe TRBD2 (5 bases). Trimming pared 0 bases from V and 7 bases from J, leaving 11 bases between. The CDR3 is 14 residues long. CDR1 is SGHNT and CDR2 is YYREEE in the germline V gene (reference sequence). Here the CDR3 DNA reads TGTGCCAGCAGCTTGGCCTTTGACTATAATGAGCAGTTCTTC. Protein product: CASSLAFDYNEQFF.

The rearrangement uses TRBV5-1 and TRBJ1-5; 10 bases match TRBD1. This CDR3 has 15 residues. Germline assignment: CDR1 SGHRS and CDR2 YFSETQ. The V and J ends lost 3 bases and 4 bases, in that order; junction bases with no gene match: 4. DNA for the CDR3: TGCGCCAGCAGCTCGGGACAGGGGTCGAATCAGCCCCAGCATTTT. Its protein product is CASSSGQGSNQPQHF. The full variable domain, rest sourced from reference TRBV5-1 and TRBJ1-5, is KAGVTQTPRYLIKTRGQQVTLSCSPISGHRSVSWYQQTPGQGLQFLFEYFSETQRNKGNFPGRFSGRQFSNSRSEMNVSTLELGDSALYLCASSSGQGSNQPQHFGDGTRLSIL.

The chain is built from TRBV29-1 and TRBJ2-7, with D tentatively TRBD1 or TRBD2 (5 bases each). Germline values: CDR1 SQVTM, CDR2 ANQGSEA. Trimming left V 4 bases short and J 6 bases short, with 10 bases between. CDR3 length equals 11 residues. The CDR3 DNA reads TGCAGCGTTGGGGGGAGTCGCGAGCAGTACTTC. Encoded protein: CSVGGSREQYF.

The chain has TRBV12-3 or TRBV12-4 and TRBJ1-2; no definite D call. This CDR3 comprises 13 residues. Trimming cost V 3 bases and J 2 bases, with 7 bases left between them. CDR3 sequence (DNA): TGTGCCAGCAGTTTTGGCAGCAACTATGGCTACACCTTC. Its translation is CASSFGSNYGYTF.

The V and J genes are TRBV7-3 and TRBJ2-1; the match to TRBD2 covers 8 bases. V was clipped by 5 bases and J by 5 bases; unmatched bases: 8. CDR1 is SGHTA, CDR2 FQGTGA, per germline. CDR3 length: 15 amino acids. DNA for the CDR3: TGTGCCAGCAGCCCCCGGAGCGGGAGCGACAATGAGCAGTTCTTC. Protein product: CASSPRSGSDNEQFF.

This clonotype was recorded many times. Written as DNA, the CDR3 is TGCAGTTGCAGGGAAGAATTGAACACTGAAGCTTTCTTT. Its protein product is CSCREELNTEAFF. This chain joins TRBV29-1 and TRBJ1-1; a possible D gene is TRBD1 (5 bases). The CDR3 totals 13 residues. CDR1 and CDR2 from the germline V gene are SQVTM and ANQGSEA.

This clonotype showed up just a few times. V gene TRBV3-1 combines with J gene TRBJ2-3, with D possibly matching TRBD1 (6 bases). This CDR3 spans 14 amino acids. Trimming stripped 4 bases from V and 4 bases from J, with 12 bases between. Germline V gene data show CDR1 as LGHDT and CDR2 as YNNKEL (reference sequence). CDR3 region: CASSLRGSSDTQYF. CDR3 coding DNA: TGTGCCAGCAGCCTGAGGGGGTCCTCAGATACGCAGTATTTT.

This clonotype was detected a few times. The rearrangement links TRBV25-1 to TRBJ1-2; D call uncertain. This CDR3 is built from 10 residues. Germline-derived CDR1 and CDR2 are MGHDK and SYGVNS. V was cut by 11 bases and J by 6 bases, with 10 bases left in between. The CDR3: CASKGNGYTF. The CDR3 region has the DNA TGTGCCTCTAAGGGAAATGGCTACACCTTC.

About this clonotype: Mismatch with germline at one junction end may stem from a read error. J is TRBJ2-5 and V is TRBV2; 10 bases match TRBD2. Germline V gene sequence: CDR1 SNHLY, CDR2 FYNNEI. The CDR3 totals 15 residues. CDR3 region: CVSRRTSGWGETQYF. The CDR3 nucleotides are TGTGTCAGCAGACGGACTAGCGGCTGGGGAGAGACCCAGTACTTC.